The 20 T cell receptor beta chains presented below share a single source sample, sequenced in a study of blood T cell repertoires in COVID-19. TCRdb's table, derived via immunoSEQ multiplex PCR, lists solely in-frame clones and lacks some. The sample contains more than 250,000 clones, approximately 85% of which appear only once. The sequencing sample was made of peripheral blood. All receptors derive from a human donor in a cohort sampled during active COVID-19.

This chain uses TRBV14 with TRBJ1-1, with unresolved D. In germline, CDR1 is SGHDN, CDR2 FVKESK. This CDR3 comprises 18 residues. Deletions cut 0 bases from V and 0 bases from J, with 17 bases between. The CDR3 bases are TGTGCCAGCAGCCAAGATCGGGTCCGTGGGTTTATGAACACTGAAGCTTTCTTT. This encodes CASSQDRVRGFMNTEAFF.

The genes are TRBV2 and TRBJ2-2; 10 bases line up with TRBD1. The germline gives CDR1 SNHLY, CDR2 FYNNEI. With V trimmed by 1 base and J by 1 base, 6 bases remained unmatched. The CDR3 extends over 18 amino acids. CDR3 protein: CASSEETGQGVNTGELFF. CDR3 sequence (DNA): TGTGCCAGCAGTGAAGAAACCGGACAGGGGGTGAACACCGGGGAGCTGTTTTTT.

The rearrangement uses TRBV19 and TRBJ1-5; TRBD1 agrees at 11 bases. CDR3 length: 14 residues. V dropped 3 bases and J dropped 6; count of bases not matched to a gene: 1. Looked up from germline, CDR1 is LNHDA and CDR2 is SQIVND (reference sequence). The CDR3 nucleotides read TGTGCCAGTAGTATCGGGACAGGGGGTCAGCCCCAGCATTTT. This gives the protein CASSIGTGGQPQHF.

The chain recombines TRBV6-2 or TRBV6-3 with TRBJ2-7, with D hard to call. Germline lookup yields CDR1 MNHEY and CDR2 SVGEGT. V lost 0 bases and J lost 0, with 6 bases in between. The CDR3 covers 14 residues. This CDR3 is CASSYSISSYEQYF. CDR3 bases: TGTGCCAGCAGTTACTCGATCAGCTCCTACGAGCAGTACTTC.

This rearrangement joins TRBV6-1 to TRBJ2-1; D not resolved. The CDR3 runs 15 residues. Looked up from germline, CDR1 is MNHNS and CDR2 is SASEGT. The V and J ends lost 1 base and 8 bases respectively, with 15 bases between them. The CDR3 region has the DNA TGTGCCAGCAGTGAAGGAGTTTCTCGGAGCGATGAGCAGTTCTTC. This gives the protein CASSEGVSRSDEQFF.

This chain uses TRBV19 with TRBJ1-4, with 7 positions matching TRBD1. The CDR3 has 14 amino acids. Germline CDR1 and CDR2: LNHDA and SQIVND (reference sequence). After removal of 8 bases from V and 8 bases from J, the junction contained 11 bases not matched to a gene. Here the CDR3 DNA reads TGTGCCAGTGGAAGACAGGGCGTTTCAGAAAAACTGTTTTTT. Amino acids: CASGRQGVSEKLFF.

The V call is TRBV4-3, the J call TRBJ1-1; no definite D call. Looked up from germline, CDR1 is LGHNA and CDR2 is YSLEER. Trimming took off 0 bases at V and 8 bases at J, with 13 bases between the two ends. The CDR3 sequence is 14 residues long. The CDR3 sequence is CASSQDRIEWEAFF. The CDR3 nucleotides read TGCGCCAGCAGCCAAGATCGAATAGAATGGGAAGCTTTCTTT.

The chain carries TRBV20-1 and TRBJ2-7; 7 nucleotides line up with TRBD1. Per germline, CDR1 DFQATT and CDR2 SNEGSKA (reference sequence). The CDR3 is 13 residues long. V gave up 3 bases and J gave up 7 bases; unmatched junction bases: 9. The CDR3 sequence is CSASRGQESEQYF. In nucleotides, the CDR3 is TGCAGTGCTAGTAGAGGACAGGAGTCGGAGCAGTACTTC.

The genes are TRBV19 and TRBJ1-1; a weak D match, TRBD1 (5 bases). V was clipped by 7 bases and J by 5 bases, with 17 bases between them. The CDR3 is 14 residues long. CDR1 and CDR2 from the germline V gene are LNHDA and SQIVND (reference sequence). The CDR3 is CASNNQGIGTEAFF. CDR3 DNA sequence: TGTGCCAGTAATAATCAGGGTATAGGGACTGAAGCTTTCTTT.

The chain employs TRBV4-3 and TRBJ2-7; D perhaps matches TRBD1 (5 bases). Looked up from germline, CDR1 is LGHNA and CDR2 is YSLEER. The CDR3 sequence is 16 residues long. V was clipped by 3 bases and J by 0 bases, with 15 bases between them. CDR3 in amino acids: CASSQTWTMSSYEQYF. As DNA, the CDR3 is TGCGCCAGCAGCCAGACCTGGACAATGAGCTCCTACGAGCAGTACTTC.

The V and J genes are TRBV6-5 and TRBJ2-1; TRBD1 might be the D (6 bases). The CDR3 runs 15 residues. V dropped 2 bases and J dropped 0 bases, with 8 bases sitting between them. CDR1 and CDR2 (germline): MNHEY, SVGAGI. The DNA of the CDR3 is TGTGCCAGCAGTTACGGACAGTCCTCCTACAATGAGCAGTTCTTC. This codes for CASSYGQSSYNEQFF.

The CDR3: CASSQDFDSPLHF. The CDR3 coding sequence is TGTGCCAGCAGCCAAGATTTCGATTCACCCCTCCACTTT. The V and J genes are TRBV4-2 and TRBJ1-6; D gene unclear. V dropped 0 bases and J dropped 8 bases, with 5 bases sitting between them. Looked up from germline, CDR1 is LGHNA and CDR2 is YNFKEQ. The CDR3 contains 13 residues.

The V and J genes are TRBV20-1 and TRBJ2-3; the match to TRBD2 covers 13 bases. The CDR3 is 17 residues long. The J segment lost 3 bases and the V segment lost 3 bases, leaving 9 bases of the junction unmatched. CDR1 and CDR2 from the germline V gene are DFQATT and SNEGSKA (reference sequence). This CDR3 is CSASDPGTSGVTDTQYF. Here the CDR3 DNA reads TGCAGTGCTAGTGACCCCGGGACTAGCGGGGTTACAGATACGCAGTATTTT.

The J gene is TRBJ1-1, the V gene TRBV5-8; D is unclear. The CDR3 loop spans 14 amino acids. Trimming stripped 4 bases from V and 4 bases from J, with 14 bases between. CDR1 SGHTS and CDR2 YDEGEE come from the germline V gene. The CDR3 reads CASSLVVGGTEAFF. CDR3 in DNA: TGTGCCAGCAGCCTCGTCGTAGGCGGCACTGAAGCTTTCTTT.

The J gene is TRBJ2-7, the V gene TRBV5-4, with TRBD1 matching over 8 bases. The CDR3 is 14 residues long. Germline loops: CDR1 SGHNT, CDR2 YYREEE (reference sequence). V lost 0 bases to trimming and J lost 4 bases; unmatched junction nucleotides: 3. As DNA, the CDR3 is TGTGCCAGCAGCTTGGACAGGGGGAGATACGAGCAGTACTTC. This translates into CASSLDRGRYEQYF.

The chain carries TRBV28 and TRBJ2-5, with 13 positions matching TRBD2. This CDR3 region has 16 residues. Germline lookup yields CDR1 MDHEN and CDR2 SYDVKM. J lost 4 bases, V lost 4 bases, and 6 bases had no gene match. This chain's CDR3 is CASSWTSGSGRETQYF. In nucleotides, the CDR3 is TGTGCCAGCAGTTGGACTAGCGGGAGCGGTAGAGAGACCCAGTACTTC.

The chain is built from TRBV10-3 and TRBJ2-1; no reliable D call. CDR1 and CDR2 (germline): ENHRY, SYGVKD. V lost 0 bases, J lost 8 bases, and 5 bases lay in between. The CDR3 length is 12 residues. The CDR3, as DNA: TGTGCCATCAGTGAGTCTACAGATGAGCAGTTCTTC. The encoded protein is CAISESTDEQFF.

Points on this clone: The DNA is left out, because the CDR3 cannot be placed on it with certainty; the CDR3 is given as TCRdb lists it. The chain uses TRBV21-1 and TRBJ1-3. TRBV21-1 is recorded as a pseudogene. The CDR3 has 15 amino acids, counting both end residues. CDR3: CASSKVVGDGNTIYF.

This chain joins TRBV19 and TRBJ1-2; no clear D. Trimming removed 5 bases at V and 8 bases at J, with 15 bases between. The CDR3 has 13 amino acids. CDR1 and CDR2 from the germline V gene are LNHDA and SQIVND (reference sequence). CDR3 protein: CASSWEGREGYTF. CDR3 nucleotide sequence: TGTGCCAGTAGTTGGGAGGGTCGGGAAGGCTACACCTTC.

V usage is TRBV30 and J usage is TRBJ2-3; TRBD2 matches at 10 bases. Germline CDR1 GTSNPN, CDR2 SVGIG (reference sequence). Trimming at V came to 0 bases and at J to 0 bases, leaving 21 bases not matched to a gene. The length of the CDR3 is 22 residues. The CDR3: CAWSVRGSELAGRIYSTDTQYF. As DNA, the CDR3 is TGTGCCTGGAGTGTAAGGGGAAGCGAACTAGCGGGGAGAATTTATAGCACAGATACGCAGTATTTT. The whole variable domain, filled in from reference TRBV30 and TRBJ2-3, reads SQTIHQWPATLVQPVGSPLSLECTVEGTSNPNLYWYRQAAGRGLQLLFYSVGIGQISSEVPQNLSASRPQDRQFILSSKKLLLSDSGFYLCAWSVRGSELAGRIYSTDTQYFGPGTRLTVL.